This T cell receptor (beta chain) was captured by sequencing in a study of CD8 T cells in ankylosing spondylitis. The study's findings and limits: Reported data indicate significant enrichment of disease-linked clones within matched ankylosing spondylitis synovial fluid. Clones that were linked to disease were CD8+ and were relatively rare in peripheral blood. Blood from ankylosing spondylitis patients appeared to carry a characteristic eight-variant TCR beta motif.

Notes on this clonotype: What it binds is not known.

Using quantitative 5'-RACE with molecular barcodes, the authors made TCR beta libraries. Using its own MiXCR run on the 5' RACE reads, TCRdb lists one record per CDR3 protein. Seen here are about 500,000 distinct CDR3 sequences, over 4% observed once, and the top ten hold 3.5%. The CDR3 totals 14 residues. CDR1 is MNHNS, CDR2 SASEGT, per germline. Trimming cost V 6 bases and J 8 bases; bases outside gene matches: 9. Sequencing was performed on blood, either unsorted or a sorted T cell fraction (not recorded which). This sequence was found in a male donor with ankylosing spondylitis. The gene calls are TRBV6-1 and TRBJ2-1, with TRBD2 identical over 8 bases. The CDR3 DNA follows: TGTGCCAGCAGCCGTAGCGGGAAAGGGCATGAGCAGTTCTTC. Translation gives CASSRSGKGHEQFF.